This entry lists 18 T cell receptor beta chains sequenced from one sample in a study of PD-1 blockade in classical Hodgkin lymphoma. The repertoire was sequenced with immunoSEQ multiplex PCR; TCRdb's copy has only in-frame clones and lacks some. Here the sample spans tens of thousands of clones, just under 80% being singletons. Regarding time point: cycle 4 day 1 (C4D1), after more than five weeks of nivolumab. Every patient relapsed after autologous stem cell transplantation, and brentuximab vedotin exposure varied. The sequencing here drew on peripheral blood mononuclear cells (PBMCs), taken before the fourth cycle of nivolumab. The receptors come from a human donor with classical Hodgkin lymphoma.

The rearrangement links TRBV5-8 to TRBJ1-2; D not certain. The CDR3 length is 13 residues. Germline V gives CDR1 SGHTS, CDR2 YDEGEE. V dropped 4 bases and J dropped 7 bases, with 14 bases sitting between them. The CDR3 loop reads CASSPVLGSGYTF. The CDR3 region has the DNA TGTGCCAGCAGCCCTGTCTTAGGGAGTGGCTACACCTTC.

The chain uses TRBV19 and TRBJ2-5; D is ambiguous. The germline V and J ends were trimmed by 5 bases and 0 bases, with 7 bases remaining between them. Germline V gene lookup returns CDR1 LNHDA and CDR2 SQIVND (reference sequence). The CDR3 has 13 amino acids. The DNA of the CDR3 is TGTGCCAGTAGTTTGGGGTACCAAGAGACCCAGTACTTC. It translates to CASSLGYQETQYF. The full variable domain, with the rest looked up from reference TRBV19 and TRBJ2-5, is DGGITQSPKYLFRKEGQNVTLSCEQNLNHDAMYWYRQDPGQGLRLIYYSQIVNDFQKGDIAEGYSVSREKKESFPLTVTSAQKNPTAFYLCASSLGYQETQYFGPGTRLLVL.

The gene calls are TRBV5-1 and TRBJ2-1; 11 bases are a match to TRBD1. This CDR3 has 14 residues. J was trimmed by 10 bases and V by 2 bases; bases with no gene match: 5. CDR1 and CDR2 from the germline V gene are SGHRS and YFSETQ. The DNA for the CDR3 is TGCGCCAGCAGCTTAGGACAGGGGGCCGGGGAGCAGTTCTTC. Translation gives CASSLGQGAGEQFF.

The V and J genes are TRBV27 and TRBJ2-5, with 7 bases that match TRBD1. With 1 base clipped from V and 5 bases from J, the junction kept 4 bases outside the gene matches. CDR1 MNHEY and CDR2 SMNVEV come from the germline V gene (reference sequence). The length of the CDR3 is 14 residues. DNA for the CDR3: TGTGCCAGCAGTTTATTAGGGGGCAGGGAGACCCAGTACTTC. Its translation is CASSLLGGRETQYF.

The chain recombines TRBV19 with TRBJ2-1; TRBD1 agrees at 9 bases. The germline gives CDR1 LNHDA, CDR2 SQIVND (reference sequence). V shed 3 bases and J 5 bases; nucleotides not matched to a gene: 8. The CDR3 totals 16 residues. Here the CDR3 DNA reads TGTGCCAGTAGTATTTTATGGGACAGGGCAAACAATGAGCAGTTCTTC. It is translated as CASSILWDRANNEQFF.

Of note for this clone: Other DNA sequences in the sample encode the same CDR3. This sequence joins TRBV7-2 and TRBJ1-5, with TRBD1 identical over 9 bases. The CDR3 spans 15 residues. The V segment lost 4 bases and the J segment 6 bases; nucleotides outside the gene matches: 7. Germline CDR1 and CDR2: SGHTA and FQGNSA. CDR3 coding DNA: TGTGCCAGCAGCTCGGGGACAGGGTGGCCTCAGCCCCAGCATTTT. Protein: CASSSGTGWPQPQHF.

This clone has just one count. The chain uses TRBV5-1 and TRBJ2-3; D gene ambiguous. V lost 0 bases and J lost 3, with 8 bases in between. CDR3 length: 14 residues. Germline assignment: CDR1 SGHRS and CDR2 YFSETQ. CDR3 sequence reads: CASSLGEATDTQYF. The CDR3 coding sequence is TGCGCCAGCAGCTTGGGGGAAGCGACAGATACGCAGTATTTT.

This clone was observed many times. CDR3 region: CASSPSLAGENTGELFF. The CDR3 region has the DNA TGTGCCAGCAGCCCCAGCCTAGCGGGAGAAAACACCGGGGAGCTGTTTTTT. The chain combines TRBV9 with TRBJ2-2, with TRBD2 identical over 10 bases. This CDR3 is 17 amino acids long. Germline CDR1 reads SGDLS; CDR2 reads YYNGEE. V shed 4 bases and J 2 bases; nucleotides not matched to a gene: 8.

This sequence joins TRBV10-3 and TRBJ2-5, with D perhaps given as TRBD1 or TRBD2 (5 bases each). The CDR3 is 15 residues long. V lost 0 bases to trimming and J lost 5 bases, with 13 bases between them. The germline V gene has CDR1 ENHRY and CDR2 SYGVKD. The CDR3 DNA follows: TGTGCCATCAGTGAGTCAGATTCAGGGAGTGAGACCCAGTACTTC. Amino acids: CAISESDSGSETQYF.

Ten or more counts support this clone. The V and J genes are TRBV9 and TRBJ1-2, with 7 bases matching TRBD1. The germline CDR1 and CDR2 sequences are SGDLS and YYNGEE. The CDR3 loop spans 15 amino acids. V shed 0 bases, J shed 9 bases, and the junction held 11 bases outside the gene matches. The CDR3 bases are TGTGCCAGCAGCGTAGACGGACAGGATCGCCGGAGCTACACCTTC. It translates to CASSVDGQDRRSYTF.

This clone came up a few times. J is TRBJ2-7 and V is TRBV7-9; TRBD2 aligns across 7 bases. Germline V gene data show CDR1 as SEHNR and CDR2 as FQNEAQ (reference sequence). The CDR3 loop spans 11 amino acids. With 8 bases clipped from V and 4 bases from J, the junction kept 2 bases outside the gene matches. CDR3 nucleotide sequence: TGTGCCAGCGGGCGGGAGTACGAGCAGTACTTC. Protein sequence: CASGREYEQYF.

The chain recombines TRBV5-1 with TRBJ2-2; D may correspond to TRBD1 or TRBD2 (5 bases each). The CDR3 consists of 15 residues. V dropped 2 bases and J dropped 1 base, with 9 bases sitting between them. The germline gives CDR1 SGHRS, CDR2 YFSETQ. CDR3 DNA: TGCGCCAGCAGCTTAGGGACCGGGAACACCGGGGAGCTGTTTTTT. Translated, it gives CASSLGTGNTGELFF.

The gene calls are TRBV10-3 and TRBJ1-5; 8 nucleotides match TRBD1. The V gene's germline CDR1 is ENHRY and CDR2 SYGVKD. Trimming removed 4 bases from V and 7 bases from J; junction bases left unmatched: 9. There are 15 residues in the CDR3. CDR3 DNA: TGTGCCATCAGTGGGACAGGGACCGAGGCCCAGCCCCAGCATTTT. It specifies CAISGTGTEAQPQHF.

The CDR3 sequence is CASSVRGPGNTIYF. The CDR3 DNA reads as TGTGCCAGCAGCGTAAGGGGGCCTGGAAACACCATATATTTT. The gene calls are TRBV9 and TRBJ1-3; TRBD1 matches 7 bases. V lost 1 base to trimming and J lost 2 bases; unmatched junction nucleotides: 0. The V gene's germline CDR1 is SGDLS and CDR2 YYNGEE. This CDR3 spans 14 amino acids.

The CDR3 bases are TGCGCCAGCAGCTTAGGGGGACCTAATGAAAAACTGTTTTTT. This translates into CASSLGGPNEKLFF. The rearrangement links TRBV5-1 to TRBJ1-4, with a tentative D call TRBD1 (6 bases). Germline V lookup: CDR1 SGHRS, CDR2 YFSETQ. V shed 2 bases and J shed 3 bases, with 8 bases lying between them. This CDR3 contains 14 residues.

The genes are TRBV2 and TRBJ1-5, with D tentatively TRBD1 (5 bases). Germline assignment: CDR1 SNHLY and CDR2 FYNNEI. V shed 7 bases and J shed 4 bases, with 17 bases lying between them. This CDR3 contains 15 residues. The CDR3 here is CASKQLPGPNQPQHF. The CDR3 nucleotides are TGTGCCAGCAAACAATTACCGGGACCAAATCAGCCCCAGCATTTT. Full variable domain (outside the CDR3, taken from reference TRBV2 and TRBJ1-5): EPEVTQTPSHQVTQMGQEVILRCVPISNHLYFYWYRQILGQKVEFLVSFYNNEISEKSEIFDDQFSVERPDGSNFTLKIRSTKLEDSAMYFCASKQLPGPNQPQHFGDGTRLSIL.

This sequence joins TRBV16 and TRBJ1-2; D gene ambiguous. Germline V gene sequence: CDR1 KGHSY, CDR2 FQNENV. Between the trimmed V and J ends, which lost 0 bases and 5 bases, there was a span of 13 bases. The CDR3 consists of 15 residues. Written as DNA, the CDR3 is TGTGCCAGCAGCCAATCTCCGGACCCGGGGTATGGCTACACCTTC. It codes for CASSQSPDPGYGYTF. The variable domain in full, with the rest retrieved from reference TRBV16 and TRBJ1-2, is GEEVAQTPKHLVRGEGQKAKLYCAPIKGHSYVFWYQQVLKNEFKFLISFQNENVFDETGMPKERFSAKCLPNSPCSLEIQATKLEDSAVYFCASSQSPDPGYGYTFGSGTRLTVV.

The gene calls are TRBV11-2 and TRBJ1-6; TRBD1 might be the D (6 bases). The CDR3 covers 16 residues. Germline loops: CDR1 SGHAT, CDR2 FQNNGV. Trimming left V 0 bases short and J 2 bases short, with 8 bases between. CDR3 DNA sequence: TGTGCCAGCAGCTTAGAACAGGGACCCTATAATTCACCCCTCCACTTT. This codes for CASSLEQGPYNSPLHF.